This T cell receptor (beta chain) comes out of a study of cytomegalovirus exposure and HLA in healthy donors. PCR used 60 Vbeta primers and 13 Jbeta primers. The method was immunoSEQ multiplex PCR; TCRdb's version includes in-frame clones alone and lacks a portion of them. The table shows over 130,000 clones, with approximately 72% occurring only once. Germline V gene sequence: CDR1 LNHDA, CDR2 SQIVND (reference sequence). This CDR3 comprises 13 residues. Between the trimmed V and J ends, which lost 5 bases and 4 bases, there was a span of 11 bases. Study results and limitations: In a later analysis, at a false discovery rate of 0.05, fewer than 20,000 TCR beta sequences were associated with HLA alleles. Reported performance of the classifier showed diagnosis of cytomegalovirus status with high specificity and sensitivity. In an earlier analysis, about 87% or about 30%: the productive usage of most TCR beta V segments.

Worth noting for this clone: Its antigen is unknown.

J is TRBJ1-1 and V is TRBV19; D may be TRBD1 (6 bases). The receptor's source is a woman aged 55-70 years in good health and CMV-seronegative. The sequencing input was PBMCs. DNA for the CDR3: TGTGCCAGTAGTGCCTACAGGGCCACTGAAGCTTTCTTT. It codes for CASSAYRATEAFF.